The entry that follows covers one T cell receptor (beta chain) sequence. This specimen comes from a study of blood T cell repertoires in COVID-19. The germline V and J ends were trimmed by 5 bases and 2 bases, with 10 bases remaining between them. The germline gives CDR1 SGHTA, CDR2 FQGNSA. This CDR3 region has 14 residues. Individuals drawn from 24 US areas were about 18 to 100 years old. Within the 2 weeks before study entry, each person in the exposed group met a COVID-19 case. Profiled with immunoSEQ multiplex PCR; TCRdb holds only in-frame clones, not every one. The sample records some 300,000 clones, just under 90% being singletons.

The rearrangement uses TRBV7-2 and TRBJ1-5; D uncertain. The sequence was collected from a woman aged 45-65 years who had been exposed to COVID-19. Sequencing was carried out using PBMCs or T cells enriched from blood (not recorded which). For the CDR3, the DNA is TGTGCCAGCAGCCTTGTACAAGGCAATCAGCCCCAGCATTTT. It codes for CASSLVQGNQPQHF.